Each of the 8 T cell receptor beta chains below was sequenced from the same sample in a study of blood T cells in healthy people across ages. The second PCR ran roughly 6 to 11 cycles with a sample-barcoded 5' primer and J-beta primers. TCRdb used MiXCR to reprocess the 5' RACE reads, holding one entry per CDR3 protein. The sample carries around 1,700,000 distinct CDR3 sequences, about 28% recorded once. Sequenced input: blood. These receptors were collected from a woman in her thirties in good health.

J is TRBJ2-5 and V is TRBV7-6; no definite D call. The ends were cut back, 1 base at V and 11 bases at J, with 20 bases in the middle. There are 15 residues in the CDR3. CDR1 is SGHVS, CDR2 FNYEAQ, per germline. CDR3 DNA: TGTGCCAGCAGCTTAGGTAACCGCCTTGGCAATGAGCAGTACTTC. Translation gives CASSLGNRLGNEQYF.

This clonotype was detected ten times or more. The V call is TRBV6-5, the J call TRBJ2-1; a possible D gene is TRBD1 (6 bases). Trimming stripped 3 bases from V and 0 bases from J, with 18 bases between. The CDR3 extends over 18 amino acids. Germline CDR1 is MNHEY and CDR2 is SVGAGI. This CDR3 reads CASSYNRAGKSSYNEQFF. CDR3 DNA: TGTGCCAGCAGTTATAACAGGGCGGGCAAGAGCTCCTACAATGAGCAGTTCTTC.

The table lists this clonotype with a few counts. V is TRBV2 and J is TRBJ1-5; no reliable D call. Trimming cost V 3 bases and J 4 bases, with 7 bases left between them. Germline V gives CDR1 SNHLY, CDR2 FYNNEI. The CDR3 is 13 amino acids. The CDR3 DNA reads TGTGCCAGCAGTGACCAGGCAAATCAGCCCCAGCATTTT. Translation: CASSDQANQPQHF.

This sequence joins TRBV2 and TRBJ1-5; D is possibly TRBD1 (5 bases). CDR1 is SNHLY, CDR2 FYNNEI, per germline. Trimming left V 1 base short and J 2 bases short, with 6 bases between. This CDR3 has 14 amino acids. CDR3 region: CASSEEQGNQPQHF. The CDR3 bases are TGTGCCAGCAGTGAAGAACAGGGCAATCAGCCCCAGCATTTT.

There are a few counts of this clonotype. V is TRBV5-1 and J is TRBJ2-1, with 7 bases matching TRBD2. The V gene end was trimmed by 4 bases and the J gene end by 8 bases; junction bases not matched to a gene: 6. The CDR3 extends over 13 amino acids. Looked up from germline, CDR1 is SGHRS and CDR2 is YFSETQ. The CDR3 DNA sequence: TGCGCCAGCAGCGGGGGGGGTTCGTATGAGCAGTTCTTC. Translating it yields CASSGGGSYEQFF.

This clonotype showed up just a few times. This sequence joins TRBV5-4 and TRBJ2-3; no firm D call. V lost 10 bases, J lost 2 bases, and 8 bases lay in between. The CDR3 extends over 11 amino acids. Germline loops: CDR1 SGHNT, CDR2 YYREEE (reference sequence). The CDR3 nucleotides are TGTGCCGCCTCTGACACAGATACGCAGTATTTT. Protein sequence: CAASDTDTQYF.

The chain couples TRBV12-3 or TRBV12-4 to TRBJ2-5; 11 nucleotides line up with TRBD2. The trim removed 7 bases at V and 2 bases at J, leaving 9 bases unmatched. The CDR3 contains 16 residues. CDR3 bases: TGTGCCAGCACCTTACTAGCGGGGGAGTCTCAAGAGACCCAGTACTTC. Its protein is CASTLLAGESQETQYF.

This clonotype was counted between two and nine times. The V gene is TRBV2, the J gene TRBJ1-4, with a possible D match to TRBD1 (6 bases). Trimming pared 7 bases from V and 0 bases from J, leaving 12 bases between. The CDR3 totals 15 residues. Germline CDR1 is SNHLY and CDR2 is FYNNEI. CDR3 bases: TGTGCCAGCACGGGACAAGGAGCAACTAATGAAAAACTGTTTTTT. Amino acids: CASTGQGATNEKLFF.